The present TCR beta chain was sequenced within a study of response to subunit inactivated influenza vaccine (dated by TCRdb to 2016 to 2019). For the wider study: Deep quantitative T cell receptor repertoire profiling was used in the study to track responses to a trivalent subunit inactivated influenza vaccine. What the study reported, not specific to this receptor: The authors suggested that each seasonal influenza vaccination may recruit only a limited number of new T cells.

To prepare the library, RT-PCR was applied. Sequenced on an Illumina HiSeq 2500. The raw public data were reprocessed by TCRdb itself: fastp quality trimming at Q25, MiXCR clonotype calling, in-frame beta chains only. Rows are unified per CDR3 protein, each entry keeping the most common DNA and genes. This sample comprises approximately 520,000 distinct CDR3 sequences, about 17% of them detected only once. Of the sample, 2.5% to 3.5% is held by the ten largest clones. This clonotype occurred a few times. Its target antigen remains unknown. The sample holds no much larger clone one base away, and base qualities are not on file. The CDR3, cysteine through phenylalanine, is 16 amino acids long. Just CDR3 DNA is preserved here, 48 bases in frame from base 1. Clipping removes 6 bases from V and 3 bases from J, with 9 as the unmatched junction base count. The germline V gene supplies CDR1 MNHEY and CDR2 SVGEGT.

This sequence was found in a man between 50 and 70 years old who received an inactivated influenza vaccine. Donor details come from another sample of the same person, matched by shared clones. The sequence is built from TRBV6-2 or TRBV6-3 and TRBJ2-1, with 9 junctional bases fitting TRBD1. Sequencing used CD4+ T cells sorted from PBMCs, obtained roughly 24 months after vaccination. The DNA sequence is TGTGCCAGCAGAGGGGCCGGGACAGGGCACTACAATGAGCAGTTCTTC. Translation gives CASRGAGTGHYNEQFF.